A selection of T cell receptor beta chains follows, all from one sample in a study of blood T cells in healthy people across ages. TCRdb reprocessed the 5' RACE reads via MiXCR and lists one record per CDR3 protein. Among 650,000 or so distinct CDR3 sequences listed, roughly half were seen once. Sequencing was performed on blood. These receptors were taken from an elderly woman in good health. Both conserved end residues are part of each CDR3. The order of the fields is J gene, clone size, V gene, D gene, CDR3 protein, CDR3 DNA. D genes are given only for firm matches. Where a row states a size, it is once, few, many or the class of an expanded clone; other rows omit it.

TRBJ2-7 | many | TRBV6-6 | - | CASSYSPEYEQYF | TGTGCCAGCAGTTACTCTCCCGAATACGAGCAGTACTTC
TRBJ2-5 | - | TRBV5-1 | - | CASSLDRSGTQYF | TGCGCCAGCAGCCTAGACCGATCTGGGACCCAGTACTTC
TRBJ2-7 | many | TRBV4-2 | - | CASSQEGLENEQYF | TGTGCCAGCAGCCAAGAGGGGCTAGAGAACGAGCAGTACTTC
TRBJ1-6 | once | TRBV20-1 | TRBD1 | CSASAYGDSQNSPLHF | TGCAGTGCTAGCGCTTATGGGGACAGCCAGAATTCACCCCTCCACTTT
TRBJ2-1 | - | TRBV5-1 | - | CASSFAPEREQFF | TGCGCCAGCAGCTTCGCGCCTGAACGTGAGCAGTTCTTC
TRBJ2-3 | many | TRBV24-1 | - | CATSPGPPLGADTQYF | TGTGCCACCAGTCCCGGGCCTCCGTTGGGGGCAGATACGCAGTATTTT
TRBJ1-5 | - | TRBV20-1 | - | CSALQGTGNQPQHF | TGCAGTGCCCTACAGGGAACGGGCAATCAGCCCCAGCATTTT
TRBJ2-1 | many | TRBV29-1 | TRBD2 | CSLGRDTSGYNEQFF | TGCAGTCTTGGCCGGGATACTAGCGGCTACAATGAGCAGTTCTTC
TRBJ2-5 | many | TRBV10-2 | - | CASSESPETQYF | TGCGCCAGCAGTGAGTCGCCCGAGACCCAGTACTTC
TRBJ2-1 | few | TRBV7-9 | - | CASSQLGRDNEQFF | TGTGCCAGCAGCCAGTTGGGACGGGACAATGAGCAGTTCTTC
TRBJ2-7 | - | TRBV6-1 | - | CASSEAGTQLYEQYF | TGTGCCAGCAGTGAAGCCGGGACGCAGCTCTACGAGCAGTACTTC